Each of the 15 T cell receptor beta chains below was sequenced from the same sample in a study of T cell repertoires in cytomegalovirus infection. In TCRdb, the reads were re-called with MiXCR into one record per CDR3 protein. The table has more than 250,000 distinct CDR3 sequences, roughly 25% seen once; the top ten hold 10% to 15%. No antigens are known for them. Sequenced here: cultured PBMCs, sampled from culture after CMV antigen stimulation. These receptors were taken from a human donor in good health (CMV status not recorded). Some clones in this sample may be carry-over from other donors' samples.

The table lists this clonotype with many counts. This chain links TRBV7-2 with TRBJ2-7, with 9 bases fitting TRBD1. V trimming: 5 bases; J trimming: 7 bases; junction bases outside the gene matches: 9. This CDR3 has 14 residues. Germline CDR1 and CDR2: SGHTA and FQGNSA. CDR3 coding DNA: TGTGCCAGCAGCACCGGGACAGGGTTGCGGGAGCAGTACTTC. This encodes CASSTGTGLREQYF.

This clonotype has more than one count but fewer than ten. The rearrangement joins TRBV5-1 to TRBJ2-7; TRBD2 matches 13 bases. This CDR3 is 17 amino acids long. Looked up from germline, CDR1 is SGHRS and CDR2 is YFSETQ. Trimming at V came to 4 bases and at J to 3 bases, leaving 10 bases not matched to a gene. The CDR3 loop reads CASSRGLAGVGYYEQYF. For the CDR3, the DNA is TGCGCCAGCAGCCGCGGACTAGCGGGAGTTGGGTACTACGAGCAGTACTTC.

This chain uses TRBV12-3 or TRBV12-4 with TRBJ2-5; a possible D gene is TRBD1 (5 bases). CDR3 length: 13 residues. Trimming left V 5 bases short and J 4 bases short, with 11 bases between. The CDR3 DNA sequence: TGTGCCAGCAGTCTGACAGCCCGAGAGACCCAGTACTTC. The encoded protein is CASSLTARETQYF.

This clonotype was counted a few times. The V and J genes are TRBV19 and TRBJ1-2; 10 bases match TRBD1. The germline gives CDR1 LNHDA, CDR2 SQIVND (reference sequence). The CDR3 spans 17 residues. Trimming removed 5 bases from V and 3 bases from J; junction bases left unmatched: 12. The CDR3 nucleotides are TGTGCCAGTAGTCTCGGACAGGGGGAGAATTTCGACTATGGCTACACCTTC. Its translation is CASSLGQGENFDYGYTF.

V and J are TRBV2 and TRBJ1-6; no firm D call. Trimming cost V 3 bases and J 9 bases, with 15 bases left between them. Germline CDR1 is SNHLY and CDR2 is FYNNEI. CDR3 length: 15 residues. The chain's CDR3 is CASSDDSGQTSPLHF. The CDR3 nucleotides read TGTGCCAGCAGTGATGACTCCGGGCAAACTTCACCCCTCCACTTT.

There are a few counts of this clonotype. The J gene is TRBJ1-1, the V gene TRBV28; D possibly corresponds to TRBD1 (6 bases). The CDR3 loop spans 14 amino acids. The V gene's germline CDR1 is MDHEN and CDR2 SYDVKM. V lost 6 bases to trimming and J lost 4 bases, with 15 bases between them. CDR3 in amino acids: CASRIQGGGTEAFF. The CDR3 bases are TGTGCCAGCAGAATACAGGGAGGTGGCACTGAAGCTTTCTTT.

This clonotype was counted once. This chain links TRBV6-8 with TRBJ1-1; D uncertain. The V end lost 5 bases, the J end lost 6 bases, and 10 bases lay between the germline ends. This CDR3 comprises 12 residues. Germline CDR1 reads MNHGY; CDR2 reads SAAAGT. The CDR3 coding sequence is TGTGCCAGCAGTGCTGACCGTGCTGAAGCTTTCTTT. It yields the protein CASSADRAEAFF.

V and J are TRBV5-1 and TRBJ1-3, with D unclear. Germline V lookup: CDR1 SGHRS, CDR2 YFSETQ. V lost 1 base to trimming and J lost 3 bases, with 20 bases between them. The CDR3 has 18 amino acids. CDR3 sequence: CASSLRGTGSAFGNTIYF. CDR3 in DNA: TGCGCCAGCAGCTTGAGAGGTACCGGGAGCGCTTTTGGAAACACCATATATTTT.

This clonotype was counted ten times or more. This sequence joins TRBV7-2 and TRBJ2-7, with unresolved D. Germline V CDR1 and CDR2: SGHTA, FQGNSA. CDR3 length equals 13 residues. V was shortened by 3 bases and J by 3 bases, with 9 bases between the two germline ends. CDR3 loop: CASSLTMGYEQYF. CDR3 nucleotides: TGTGCCAGCAGCTTGACGATGGGCTACGAGCAGTACTTC.

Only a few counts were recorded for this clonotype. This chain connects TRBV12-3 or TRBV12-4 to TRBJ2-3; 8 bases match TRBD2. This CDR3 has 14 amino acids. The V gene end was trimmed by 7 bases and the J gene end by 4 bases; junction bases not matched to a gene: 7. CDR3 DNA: TGTGCCAGCAACACAGCGGGAGCGGCAGATACGCAGTATTTT. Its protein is CASNTAGAADTQYF.

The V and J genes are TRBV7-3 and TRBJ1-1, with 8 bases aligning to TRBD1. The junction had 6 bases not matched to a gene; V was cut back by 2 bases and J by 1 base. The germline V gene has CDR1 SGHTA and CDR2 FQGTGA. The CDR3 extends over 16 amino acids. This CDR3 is CASSLAGGHANTEAFF. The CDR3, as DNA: TGTGCCAGCAGCTTAGCAGGGGGCCATGCGAACACTGAAGCTTTCTTT.

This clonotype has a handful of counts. In DNA, the CDR3 is TGCAGTGCCCCCTTGAGCTCCTACGAGCAGTACTTC. Translation: CSAPLSSYEQYF. V gene TRBV20-1 combines with J gene TRBJ2-7; no clear D gene. V lost 6 bases and J lost 0, with 9 bases in between. The CDR3 runs 12 residues. Looked up from germline, CDR1 is DFQATT and CDR2 is SNEGSKA (reference sequence).

The CDR3 nucleotides are TGTGCCAGCAGTAAGGACAGGGGAGGGTATCAGCCCCAGCATTTT. Protein product: CASSKDRGGYQPQHF. This chain links TRBV28 with TRBJ1-5; 9 bases align to TRBD1. Germline CDR1 and CDR2: MDHEN and SYDVKM. J was trimmed by 5 bases and V by 5 bases; bases with no gene match: 7. The CDR3 sequence is 15 residues long. The full variable domain, in which reference TRBV28 and TRBJ1-5 provide the parts outside the CDR3, is DVKVTQSSRYLVKRTGEKVFLECVQDMDHENMFWYRQDPGLGLRLIYFSYDVKMKEKGDIPEGYSVSREKKERFSLILESASTNQTSMYLCASSKDRGGYQPQHFGDGTRLSIL.

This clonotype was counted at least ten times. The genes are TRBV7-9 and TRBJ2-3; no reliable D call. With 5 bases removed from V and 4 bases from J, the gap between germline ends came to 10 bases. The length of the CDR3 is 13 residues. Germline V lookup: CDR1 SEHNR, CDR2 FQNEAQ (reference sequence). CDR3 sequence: CASSPKGPDTQYF. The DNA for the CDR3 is TGTGCCAGCAGCCCAAAAGGACCAGATACGCAGTATTTT. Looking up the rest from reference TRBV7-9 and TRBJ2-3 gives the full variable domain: DTGVSQNPRHKITKRGQNVTFRCDPISEHNRLYWYRQTLGQGPEFLTYFQNEAQLEKSRLLSDRFSAERPKGSFSTLEIQRTEQGDSAMYLCASSPKGPDTQYFGPGTRLTVL.

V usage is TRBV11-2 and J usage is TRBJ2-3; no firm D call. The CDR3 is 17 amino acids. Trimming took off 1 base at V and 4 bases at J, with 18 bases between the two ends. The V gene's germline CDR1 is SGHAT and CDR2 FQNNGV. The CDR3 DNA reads TGTGCCAGCAGCTTAGGCGTCACGGAGTCTCATCCAGATACGCAGTATTTT. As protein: CASSLGVTESHPDTQYF.